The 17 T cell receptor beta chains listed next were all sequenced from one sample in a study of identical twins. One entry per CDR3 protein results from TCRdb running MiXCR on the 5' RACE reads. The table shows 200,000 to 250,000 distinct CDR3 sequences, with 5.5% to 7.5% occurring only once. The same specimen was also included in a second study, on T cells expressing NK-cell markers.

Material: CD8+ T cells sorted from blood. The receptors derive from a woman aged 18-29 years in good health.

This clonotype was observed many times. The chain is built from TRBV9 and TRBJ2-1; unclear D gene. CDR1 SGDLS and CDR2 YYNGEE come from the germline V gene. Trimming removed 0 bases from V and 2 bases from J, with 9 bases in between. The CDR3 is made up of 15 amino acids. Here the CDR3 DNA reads TGTGCCAGCAGCGTAGGAGGTGATGCCTACAATGAGCAGTTCTTC. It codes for CASSVGGDAYNEQFF.

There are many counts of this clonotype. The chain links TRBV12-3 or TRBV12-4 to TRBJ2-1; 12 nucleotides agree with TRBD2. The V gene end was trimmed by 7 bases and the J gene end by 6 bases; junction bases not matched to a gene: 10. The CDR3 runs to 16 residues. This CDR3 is CASTSTSGRPPNEQFF. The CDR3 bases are TGTGCCAGCACCAGTACTAGCGGGAGGCCGCCCAATGAGCAGTTCTTC.

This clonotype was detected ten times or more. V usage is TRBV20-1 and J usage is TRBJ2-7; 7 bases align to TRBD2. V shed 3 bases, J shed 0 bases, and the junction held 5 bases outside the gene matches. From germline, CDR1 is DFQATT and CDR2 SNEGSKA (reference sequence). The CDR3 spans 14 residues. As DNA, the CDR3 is TGCAGTGCTAGGGGGACTACCTACTCCTACGAGCAGTACTTC. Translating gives CSARGTTYSYEQYF.

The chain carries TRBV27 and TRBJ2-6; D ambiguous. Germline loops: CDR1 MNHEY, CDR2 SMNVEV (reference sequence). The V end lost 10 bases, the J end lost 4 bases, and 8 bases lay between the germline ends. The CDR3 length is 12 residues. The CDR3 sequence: CATLTGANVLTF. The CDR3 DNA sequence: TGTGCCACCCTAACAGGGGCCAACGTCCTGACTTTC.

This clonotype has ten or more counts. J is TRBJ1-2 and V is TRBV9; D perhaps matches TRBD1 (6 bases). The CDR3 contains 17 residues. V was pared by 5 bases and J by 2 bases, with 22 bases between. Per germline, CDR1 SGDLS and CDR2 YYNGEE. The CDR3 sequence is CASRDPVSAGVNYGYTF. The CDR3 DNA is TGTGCCAGCAGGGACCCCGTAAGCGCAGGGGTGAACTATGGCTACACCTTC.

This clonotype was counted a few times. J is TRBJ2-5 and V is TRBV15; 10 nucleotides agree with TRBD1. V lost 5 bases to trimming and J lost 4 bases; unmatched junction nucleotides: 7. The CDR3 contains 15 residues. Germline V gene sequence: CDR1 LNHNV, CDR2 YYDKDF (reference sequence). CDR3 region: CATSADRGGRETQYF. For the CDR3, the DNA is TGTGCCACCAGCGCGGACAGGGGGGGACGAGAGACCCAGTACTTC.

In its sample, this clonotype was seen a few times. The CDR3, as DNA: TGTGCCAGCAGCCAAGAAAAAAAGGCCCCCACACACGGGACCCAGTACTTC. Translation gives CASSQEKKAPTHGTQYF. This chain connects TRBV3-1 to TRBJ2-5, with D unresolved. The length of the CDR3 is 17 residues. Trimming shortened V by 0 bases and J by 7 bases, and 21 bases separated the two germline ends. Germline V CDR1 and CDR2: LGHDT, YNNKEL (reference sequence).

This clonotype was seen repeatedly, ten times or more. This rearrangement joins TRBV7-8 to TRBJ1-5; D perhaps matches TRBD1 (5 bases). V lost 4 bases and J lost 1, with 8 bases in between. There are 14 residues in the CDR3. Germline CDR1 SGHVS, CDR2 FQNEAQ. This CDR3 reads CASSSRGSNQPQHF. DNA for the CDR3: TGTGCCAGCAGCTCTCGGGGGAGCAATCAGCCCCAGCATTTT. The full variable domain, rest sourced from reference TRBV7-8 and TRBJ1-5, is GAGVSQSPRYKVAKRGQDVALRCDPISGHVSLFWYQQALGQGPEFLTYFQNEAQLDKSGLPSDRFFAERPEGSVSTLKIQRTQQEDSAVYLCASSSRGSNQPQHFGDGTRLSIL.

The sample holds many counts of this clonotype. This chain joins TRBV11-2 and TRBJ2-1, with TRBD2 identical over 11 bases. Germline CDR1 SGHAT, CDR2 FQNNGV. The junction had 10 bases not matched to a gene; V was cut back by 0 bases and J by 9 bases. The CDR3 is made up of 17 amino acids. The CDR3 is CASSLDILAGVRGEQFF. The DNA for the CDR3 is TGTGCCAGCAGCTTAGATATACTAGCGGGAGTTAGGGGTGAGCAGTTCTTC.

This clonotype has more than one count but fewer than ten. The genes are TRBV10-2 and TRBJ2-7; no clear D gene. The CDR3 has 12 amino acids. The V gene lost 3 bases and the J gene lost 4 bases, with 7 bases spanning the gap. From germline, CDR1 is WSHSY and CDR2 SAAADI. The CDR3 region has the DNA TGCGCCAGCAGTGACCCAAGTTACGAGCAGTACTTC. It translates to CASSDPSYEQYF.

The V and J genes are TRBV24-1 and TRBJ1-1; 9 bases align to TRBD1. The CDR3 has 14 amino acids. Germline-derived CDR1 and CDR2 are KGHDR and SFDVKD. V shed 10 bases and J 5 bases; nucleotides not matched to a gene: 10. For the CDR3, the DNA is TGTGCCACGGTAAGGGAGGACAGGGGAACTGAAGCTTTCTTT. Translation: CATVREDRGTEAFF.

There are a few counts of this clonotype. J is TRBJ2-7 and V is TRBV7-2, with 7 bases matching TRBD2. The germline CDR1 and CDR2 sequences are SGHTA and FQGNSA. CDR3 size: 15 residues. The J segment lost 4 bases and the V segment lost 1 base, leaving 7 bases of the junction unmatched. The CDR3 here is CASSLVGGSRYEQYF. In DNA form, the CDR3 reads TGTGCCAGCAGCTTAGTTGGCGGGAGTCGGTACGAGCAGTACTTC.

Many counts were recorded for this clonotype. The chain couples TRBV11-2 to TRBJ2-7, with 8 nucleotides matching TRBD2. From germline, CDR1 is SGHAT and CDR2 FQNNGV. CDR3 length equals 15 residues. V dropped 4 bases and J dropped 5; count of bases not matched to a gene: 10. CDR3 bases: TGTGCCAGCAGCTCTAAAGCGGGAGCACTAAACGAGCAGTACTTC. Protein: CASSSKAGALNEQYF.

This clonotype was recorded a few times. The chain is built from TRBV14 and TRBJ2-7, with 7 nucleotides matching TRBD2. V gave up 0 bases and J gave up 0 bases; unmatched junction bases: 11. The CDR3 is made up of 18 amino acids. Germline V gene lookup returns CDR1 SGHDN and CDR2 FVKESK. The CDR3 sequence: CASSQDGFWEGSSYEQYF. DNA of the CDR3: TGTGCCAGCAGCCAAGATGGGTTTTGGGAGGGGAGCTCCTACGAGCAGTACTTC.

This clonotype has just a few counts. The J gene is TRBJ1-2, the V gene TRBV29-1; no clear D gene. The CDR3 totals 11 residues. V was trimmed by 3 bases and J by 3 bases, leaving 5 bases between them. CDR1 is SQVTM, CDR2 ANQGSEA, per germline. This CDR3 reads CSVEEDYGYTF. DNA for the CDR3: TGCAGCGTTGAGGAGGACTATGGCTACACCTTC.

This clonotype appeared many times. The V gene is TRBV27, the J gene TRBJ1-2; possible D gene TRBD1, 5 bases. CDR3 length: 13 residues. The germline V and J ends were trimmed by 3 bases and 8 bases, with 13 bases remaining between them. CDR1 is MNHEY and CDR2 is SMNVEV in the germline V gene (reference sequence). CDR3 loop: CASSFFPGDGYTF. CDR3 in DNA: TGTGCCAGCAGTTTTTTTCCGGGGGACGGCTACACCTTC.

The CDR3 reads CSVGRQGLMDEQFF. CDR3 DNA sequence: TGCAGCGTTGGCCGACAGGGGTTGATGGATGAGCAGTTCTTC. The chain carries TRBV29-1 and TRBJ2-1; 8 nucleotides line up with TRBD1. V lost 4 bases to trimming and J lost 8 bases; unmatched junction nucleotides: 10. Germline CDR1 is SQVTM and CDR2 is ANQGSEA. The CDR3 spans 14 residues.